What follows are 9 T cell receptor beta chains derived from one specimen sequenced in a study of PD-1 blockade in classical Hodgkin lymphoma. Time point specified: cycle 4 day 1 (C4D1), after 6 weeks of nivolumab. Exposure to brentuximab vedotin varied, and each patient had relapsed following autologous stem cell transplantation. Here immunoSEQ multiplex PCR was the method, and the copy in TCRdb shows in-frame clones only, minus some. This sample has tens of thousands of clones, with about 81% found just once. The sequences come from peripheral blood mononuclear cells (PBMCs), collected before the fourth cycle of nivolumab. Source of these receptors: a human donor with classical Hodgkin lymphoma.

The chain employs TRBV6-4 and TRBJ2-3, with 7 bases identical to TRBD1. This CDR3 has 14 residues. Germline values: CDR1 MRHNA, CDR2 SNTAGT. V lost 0 bases and J lost 5; bases outside the gene matches: 2. The CDR3 DNA is TGTGCCAGCAGTGACTCGGGACAGTTAGATACGCAGTATTTT. This codes for CASSDSGQLDTQYF.

The chain uses TRBV6-6 and TRBJ1-1; D is uncertain. CDR1 is MNHNY and CDR2 is SVGAGI in the germline V gene (reference sequence). This CDR3 spans 11 amino acids. V shed 8 bases and J shed 2 bases, with 6 bases lying between them. Here the CDR3 DNA reads TGTGCCAGCGGAGGAAACACTGAAGCTTTCTTT. This translates into CASGGNTEAFF.

The J gene is TRBJ2-7, the V gene TRBV28; 11 bases fit TRBD1. Trimming at V came to 4 bases and at J to 0 bases, leaving 8 bases not matched to a gene. This CDR3 has 17 residues. Germline loops: CDR1 MDHEN, CDR2 SYDVKM. CDR3 residues: CASSSPRGTGGSYEQYF. For the CDR3, the DNA is TGTGCCAGCAGTTCCCCCAGGGGGACAGGGGGCTCCTACGAGCAGTACTTC.

The V and J genes are TRBV21-1 and TRBJ1-5. TRBV21-1 is labeled a pseudogene. This CDR3 region has 15 residues. CDR3 in amino acids: CASSPRQRDNQPQHF. In DNA form, the CDR3 reads TGTGCCAGCAGCCCGAGGCAGCGGGATAATCAGCCCCAGCATTTT.

This clone was picked up a small number of times. The chain combines TRBV9 with TRBJ1-3; the D gene is possibly TRBD1 (5 bases). The V end was cut by 0 bases, the J end by 0 bases, with 7 bases between. Germline V CDR1 and CDR2: SGDLS, YYNGEE. The CDR3 has 15 amino acids. The DNA for the CDR3 is TGTGCCAGCAGCGTAGGGGACCTCTCTGGAAACACCATATATTTT. It is translated as CASSVGDLSGNTIYF.

The J gene is TRBJ2-3, the V gene TRBV6-5; 8 bases are a match to TRBD2. This CDR3 has 13 residues. Germline values: CDR1 MNHEY, CDR2 SVGAGI. J gave up 5 bases and V 5 bases, and 3 bases lay outside the gene matches. The CDR3: CASSPGGGDTQYF. CDR3 DNA sequence: TGTGCCAGCAGTCCGGGGGGGGGAGATACGCAGTATTTT.

The chain uses TRBV30 and TRBJ2-1, with unresolved D. The CDR3 has 16 residues. V was cut by 0 bases and J by 0 bases, with 12 bases left in between. Germline V gives CDR1 GTSNPN, CDR2 SVGIG (reference sequence). CDR3 DNA: TGTGCCTGGAGTGTAAGTGGTATTCGCTCCTACAATGAGCAGTTCTTC. Encoded protein: CAWSVSGIRSYNEQFF.

This chain uses TRBV27 with TRBJ2-3; the match to TRBD1 covers 10 bases. CDR1 and CDR2 from the germline V gene are MNHEY and SMNVEV (reference sequence). The ends lost 5 bases at V and 0 bases at J; junction bases unmatched: 5. The CDR3 runs 16 residues. CDR3 coding DNA: TGTGCCAGCAGTCCTAGGACAGGGGGAAGCACAGATACGCAGTATTTT. Amino acids: CASSPRTGGSTDTQYF.

The chain links TRBV7-8 to TRBJ1-3; no reliable D call. Germline values: CDR1 SGHVS, CDR2 FQNEAQ. The CDR3 runs 12 residues. Trimming took off 5 bases at V and 1 base at J, with 3 bases between the two ends. This chain's CDR3 is CASSRSGNTIYF. CDR3 DNA sequence: TGTGCCAGCAGCCGATCTGGAAACACCATATATTTT.